A single sample gave rise to the 22 T cell receptor beta chains below, sequenced in a study of cytomegalovirus exposure and HLA in healthy donors. Amplification used 60 Vbeta primers and 13 Jbeta primers. Sequenced by immunoSEQ multiplex PCR; TCRdb stores in-frame clones only, minus some. The sample shows 100,000 to 150,000 clones, nearly 80% of them seen only once. The sequenced sample was PBMCs. Receptor source: a woman aged 35 to 49 in good health and CMV-seronegative.

This clone was seen just once. J is TRBJ2-5 and V is TRBV19, with TRBD2 matching 7 bases. The DNA end is more similar to TRBJ2-7, so the J call may be wrong. CDR3 length: 13 amino acids. CDR1 and CDR2 (germline): LNHDA, SQIVND (reference sequence). In DNA, the CDR3 is TGTGCCAGTAGTCCTAGGCTAGCGGTCGAGCAGTACTTC. Translating it yields CASSPRLAVEQYF.

The chain has TRBV7-9 and TRBJ1-5; the match to TRBD1 covers 7 bases. Unmatched junction bases numbered 5, after V lost 1 base and J lost 2 bases. Germline CDR1 is SEHNR and CDR2 is FQNEAQ (reference sequence). The CDR3 sequence is 16 residues long. The CDR3 loop is CASSLETGHGNQPQHF. The DNA for the CDR3 is TGTGCCAGCAGCTTAGAGACAGGGCACGGCAATCAGCCCCAGCATTTT.

For this clone: One junction end disagrees with the germline gene, perhaps due to a read error. V is TRBV7-9 and J is TRBJ2-6; perhaps TRBD1 as D (5 bases). CDR3 size: 18 residues. In germline, CDR1 is SEHNR, CDR2 FQNEAQ (reference sequence). DNA for the CDR3: TGTGCCAGCAGCTTAGCCGGTCCCGTGGGCTCTGGGGCCAACGGCCTGACTTTC. It yields the protein CASSLAGPVGSGANGLTF.

This clone has only one observation. The junction departs from the called germline gene at one end, perhaps through a read error. The chain links TRBV7-9 to TRBJ1-4; the D gene is possibly TRBD1 (6 bases). This CDR3 has 15 amino acids. CDR1 is SEHNR, CDR2 FQNEAQ, per germline (reference sequence). The CDR3 loop is CSSSLRGMANEKLFF. The DNA for the CDR3 is TGTTCCAGCAGCTTAAGGGGGATGGCTAATGAAAAACTGTTTTTT.

The genes are TRBV29-1 and TRBJ2-7, with TRBD2 identical over 12 bases. This CDR3 region has 14 residues. J gave up 7 bases and V 7 bases, and 11 bases lay outside the gene matches. Per germline, CDR1 SQVTM and CDR2 ANQGSEA. CDR3 region: CSAASGRVGREQYF. The CDR3 region has the DNA TGCAGCGCTGCTAGCGGGAGGGTGGGGAGGGAGCAGTACTTC.

The chain recombines TRBV5-5 with TRBJ1-1; maybe TRBD1 (6 bases). V gave up 2 bases and J gave up 4 bases, with 15 bases separating them. Germline CDR1 and CDR2: SGHKS and YYEKEE (reference sequence). This CDR3 contains 15 residues. CDR3 loop: CASSFGGWLGTEAFF. In DNA form, the CDR3 reads TGTGCCAGCAGCTTTGGGGGCTGGTTGGGCACTGAAGCTTTCTTT.

CDR3 sequence reads: CASSWTGFNEQFF. The CDR3 DNA reads as TGCGCCAGCAGCTGGACAGGGTTCAATGAGCAGTTCTTC. The chain couples TRBV5-1 to TRBJ2-1; 8 nucleotides align to TRBD1. The length of the CDR3 is 13 residues. Losses at the gene ends were 3 bases for V and 6 bases for J; bases not matched to a gene: 2. CDR1 and CDR2 (germline): SGHRS, YFSETQ.

The genes are TRBV19 and TRBJ2-2; TRBD2 agrees at 12 bases. The V segment lost 6 bases and the J segment 5 bases; nucleotides outside the gene matches: 7. From germline, CDR1 is LNHDA and CDR2 SQIVND (reference sequence). The CDR3 length is 16 residues. CDR3 in amino acids: CASRGRLAGETGELFF. As DNA, the CDR3 is TGTGCCAGTAGGGGGCGACTAGCGGGAGAGACCGGGGAGCTGTTTTTT.

As regards this clone: The junction shows a germline mismatch at one end, possibly a read error. The chain uses TRBV29-1 and TRBJ2-6, with TRBD1 as a possible D gene (5 bases). This CDR3 is 16 amino acids long. The germline gives CDR1 SQVTM, CDR2 ANQGSEA. CDR3 in amino acids: CSVVLSSRSGANGLTF. CDR3 bases: TGCAGCGTTGTCTTGAGTTCGCGCTCTGGGGCCAACGGCCTGACTTTC.

The rearrangement uses TRBV10-2 and TRBJ1-1, with unresolved D. Looked up from germline, CDR1 is WSHSY and CDR2 is SAAADI. The CDR3 extends over 12 amino acids. V was cut by 3 bases and J by 3 bases, with 5 bases left in between. The CDR3 spells CASSDTDTEAFF. CDR3 coding DNA: TGCGCCAGCAGTGACACGGACACTGAAGCTTTCTTT.

In its sample, this clone was seen a few times. The J gene is TRBJ1-1, the V gene TRBV20-1; D unresolved. This CDR3 spans 11 amino acids. Germline V gene lookup returns CDR1 DFQATT and CDR2 SNEGSKA (reference sequence). V shed 0 bases and J shed 11 bases, with 10 bases lying between them. CDR3 loop: CSARDYLWAFF. CDR3 coding DNA: TGCAGTGCTAGAGACTACCTTTGGGCTTTCTTT.

This chain links TRBV6-1 with TRBJ1-1; maybe TRBD1 (5 bases). Germline CDR1 MNHNS, CDR2 SASEGT. This CDR3 is 13 amino acids long. V was trimmed by 6 bases and J by 5 bases, leaving 13 bases between them. The CDR3 region has the DNA TGTGCCAGCAGCCGGCGGGGGGGGACTGAAGCTTTCTTT. This codes for CASSRRGGTEAFF.

This clone was observed once. The V call is TRBV5-4, the J call TRBJ2-6, with D uncertain. Trimming stripped 7 bases from V and 4 bases from J, with 15 bases between. CDR1 and CDR2 (germline): SGHNT, YYREEE (reference sequence). The length of the CDR3 is 15 residues. CDR3 residues: CASSSQAPGANVLTF. The CDR3 DNA is TGTGCCAGCTCCAGCCAGGCCCCCGGGGCCAACGTCCTGACTTTC. Based on the CDR3 plus reference TRBV5-4 and TRBJ2-6, the full variable domain is ETGVTQSPTHLIKTRGQQVTLRCSSQSGHNTVSWYQQALGQGPQFIFQYYREEENGRGNFPPRFSGLQFPNYSSELNVNALELDDSALYLCASSSQAPGANVLTFGAGSRLTVL.

As DNA, the CDR3 is TGTGCCAGCAGTCCGGAAGGGACTTACACAGATACGCAGTATTTT. Its protein product is CASSPEGTYTDTQYF. This chain uses TRBV6-4 with TRBJ2-3; TRBD2 might be the D (6 bases). Per the germline V gene, CDR1 is MRHNA and CDR2 is SNTAGT. The CDR3 has 15 residues. V gave up 5 bases and J gave up 2 bases, with 14 bases separating them.

V and J are TRBV7-9 and TRBJ2-3, with 8 bases fitting TRBD2. In germline, CDR1 is SEHNR, CDR2 FQNEAQ (reference sequence). The CDR3 covers 14 residues. V was clipped by 8 bases and J by 2 bases; unmatched bases: 6. The DNA of the CDR3 is TGTGCCAGCGGGGCGGGAGGCCTCACAGATACGCAGTATTTT. This sequence encodes CASGAGGLTDTQYF.

This chain links TRBV5-6 with TRBJ2-5; TRBD1 agrees at 7 bases. The germline V gene has CDR1 SGHDT and CDR2 YYEEEE. CDR3 length: 17 residues. V lost 1 base to trimming and J lost 1 base; unmatched junction nucleotides: 10. The CDR3 sequence: CASSLLGYRGFQETQYF. The CDR3, as DNA: TGTGCCAGCAGCTTGCTTGGGTACAGGGGATTCCAAGAGACCCAGTACTTC.

This chain uses TRBV29-1 with TRBJ2-1; no reliable D call. The CDR3 has 15 residues. The V end was cut by 4 bases, the J end by 2 bases, with 15 bases between. Germline V gives CDR1 SQVTM, CDR2 ANQGSEA. CDR3 sequence (DNA): TGCAGCGTTGTGCTCCGATCCACGGCCTACAATGAGCAGTTCTTC. The encoded protein is CSVVLRSTAYNEQFF.

This clone turned up a few times. The gene calls are TRBV28 and TRBJ2-7, with 7 bases that match TRBD2. The ends lost 2 bases at V and 2 bases at J; junction bases unmatched: 3. Germline loops: CDR1 MDHEN, CDR2 SYDVKM. This CDR3 spans 14 amino acids. In DNA form, the CDR3 reads TGTGCCAGCAGTTTACGGGGGGTCCCCTACGAGCAGTACTTC. Its protein product is CASSLRGVPYEQYF.

The chain links TRBV5-4 to TRBJ2-3; TRBD2 agrees at 7 bases. Germline CDR1 SGHNT, CDR2 YYREEE (reference sequence). V shed 2 bases, J shed 3 bases, and the junction held 3 bases outside the gene matches. The CDR3 covers 14 residues. The CDR3, as DNA: TGTGCCAGCAGCTTCACTAGCGCTACAGATACGCAGTATTTT. Translated: CASSFTSATDTQYF.

About this clone itself: At the DNA level, this CDR3 is encoded by other sequences in the same sample as well. The chain employs TRBV2 and TRBJ2-7, with 14 bases fitting TRBD2. This CDR3 comprises 14 residues. The ends lost 6 bases at V and 2 bases at J; junction bases unmatched: 0. CDR1 SNHLY and CDR2 FYNNEI come from the germline V gene. The CDR3 reads CASRGLAGAYEQYF. CDR3 bases: TGTGCCAGCAGGGGACTAGCGGGGGCCTACGAGCAGTACTTC.

The chain couples TRBV7-9 to TRBJ2-5; no reliable D call. This CDR3 spans 14 amino acids. The germline gives CDR1 SEHNR, CDR2 FQNEAQ (reference sequence). V dropped 1 base and J dropped 5 bases, with 11 bases sitting between them. The DNA of the CDR3 is TGTGCCAGCAGCTTAGGGCTGAGAGCGGAGACCCAGTACTTC. Amino acid sequence: CASSLGLRAETQYF.

The chain recombines TRBV2 with TRBJ2-1; no clear D. Trimming cost V 7 bases and J 7 bases, with 5 bases left between them. This CDR3 is 10 amino acids long. Per the germline V gene, CDR1 is SNHLY and CDR2 is FYNNEI. The CDR3 coding sequence is TGTGCCAGCACCCTTAATGAGCAGTTCTTC. This codes for CASTLNEQFF.